The sequence of this T cell receptor beta chain was determined in a study of PD-L1 blockade in urothelial cancer. About the research overall: Patients went on atezolizumab in the mid-2010s, receiving 1,200 mg intravenously every 3 weeks. Treatment start was followed by blood analysis at 3 weeks (second dose) and again at 6 weeks.

This clone was seen a few times. This CDR3 comprises 14 residues. Germline values: CDR1 KGHSH, CDR2 LQKENI. The ends were cut back, 2 bases at V and 3 bases at J, with 7 bases in the middle. Templates that were synthetic TCR analogs were spiked into each PCR. Assay used: immunoSEQ multiplex PCR; TCRdb lists only in-frame clones, some missing. Altogether some 110,000 clones are present, around 89% being singletons, with the ten largest covering approximately 1.7%. Stated time point: peripheral blood 6 weeks after treatment start. The TCR comes from a man between 60 and 75 years old with urothelial cancer. This chain uses TRBV18 with TRBJ2-2; TRBD2 might be the D (5 bases). The sequencing here drew on PBMCs, taken around atezolizumab (anti-PD-L1) treatment. The CDR3 nucleotides are TGTGCCAGCTCACCAGGGAGCGACACCGGGGAGCTGTTTTTT. It is translated as CASSPGSDTGELFF.